This is a list of T cell receptor beta chains from one sample in a study of OX40 agonist ivuxolimab in advanced cancers. Sequencing used immunoSEQ multiplex PCR; TCRdb keeps in-frame clones, though not all of them. The sample consists of about 77,000 clones, 90% to 95% of them appearing once. Sequencing used CD4+ or CD8+ T cells sorted from blood, obtained in a trial of the OX40 agonist ivuxolimab. The receptors were sampled from an adult with an advanced solid tumor such as melanoma, head and neck, liver or kidney cancer. CDR3s leave out the opening cysteine and the closing phenylalanine or tryptophan. Clone size is stated in some rows and not others, as once, few, many or a class when expanded.

NA TRBV19 ASSMQGLVGETQY
NA TRBV6-6 ASSRGQVSYEQY
NA TRBV9 ASSAGGRDEKLF
once TRBV6-1 ASSEPVREPQY
NA TRBV9 ASRAGTASGNTIY
NA TRBV18 ASSPFRGKATNEKLF
NA TRBV4-3 ASSQVWGQGIKQY
NA TRBV5-1 ASRLQQGSSYEQY
NA TRBV7-2 ASSFLLAYEQF
NA TRBV2 ASSPQGANNSPLH
NA TRBV5-1 ASSLIPQGGDSPLH
NA TRBV30 AWTSSGANVLT
NA TRBV28 ASSPSRQVSNQPQH
NA TRBV5-4 ASRAGGQVTGELF
NA TRBV11-1 ASSLYHEQY
NA TRBV6-1 ASSERNTASNQPQH
NA TRBV10-2 ASSEQAASEQY
NA TRBV5-1 ASRMGQGNTEAF
NA TRBV5-8 ASSLEGTGTGNEKLF
NA TRBV7-9 ASSPGTDNQPQH
NA TRBV7-3 ASSLTSQGAGTEAF
NA TRBV7-9 ASSLDASFYEQY